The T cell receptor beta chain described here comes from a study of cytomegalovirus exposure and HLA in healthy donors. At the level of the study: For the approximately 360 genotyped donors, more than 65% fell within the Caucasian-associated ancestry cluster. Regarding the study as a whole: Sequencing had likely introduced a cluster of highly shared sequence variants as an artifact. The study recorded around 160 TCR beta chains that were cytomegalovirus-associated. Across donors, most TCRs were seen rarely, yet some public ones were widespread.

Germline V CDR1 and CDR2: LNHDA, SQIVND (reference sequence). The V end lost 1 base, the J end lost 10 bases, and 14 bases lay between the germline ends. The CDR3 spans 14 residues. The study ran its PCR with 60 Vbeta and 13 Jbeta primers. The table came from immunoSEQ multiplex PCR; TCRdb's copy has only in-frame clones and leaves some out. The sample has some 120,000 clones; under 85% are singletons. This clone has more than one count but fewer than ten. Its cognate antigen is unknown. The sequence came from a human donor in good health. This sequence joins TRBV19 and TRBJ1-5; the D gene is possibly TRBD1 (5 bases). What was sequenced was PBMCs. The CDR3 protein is CASSIAGTPYPQHF. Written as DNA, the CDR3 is TGTGCCAGTAGTATAGCCGGGACTCCTTACCCCCAGCATTTT.